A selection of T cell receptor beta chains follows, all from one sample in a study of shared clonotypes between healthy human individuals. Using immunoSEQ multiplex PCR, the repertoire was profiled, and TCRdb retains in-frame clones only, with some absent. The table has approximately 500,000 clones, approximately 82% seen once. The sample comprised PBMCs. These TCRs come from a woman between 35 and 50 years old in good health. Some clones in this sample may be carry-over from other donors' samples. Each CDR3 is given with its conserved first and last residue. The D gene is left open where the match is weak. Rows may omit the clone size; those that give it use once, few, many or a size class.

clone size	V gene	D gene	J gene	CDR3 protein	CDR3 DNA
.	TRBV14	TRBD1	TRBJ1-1	CASSQDRGNEAFF	TGTGCCAGCAGCCAAGACAGGGGGAATGAAGCTTTCTTT
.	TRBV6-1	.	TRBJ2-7	CASSGDPSSYEQYF	TGTGCCAGCTCCGGGGACCCCAGCTCCTACGAGCAGTACTTC
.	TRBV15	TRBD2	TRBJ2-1	CATSQLKGRVGNEQFF	TGTGCCACCAGCCAATTAAAGGGGAGGGTCGGCAATGAGCAGTTCTTC
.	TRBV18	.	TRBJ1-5	CASSDVDGNQPQHF	TGTGCCAGCTCAGATGTGGACGGTAATCAGCCCCAGCATTTT
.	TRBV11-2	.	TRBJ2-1	CASSLGLDNEQFF	TGTGCCAGCAGCTTAGGGCTAGACAATGAGCAGTTCTTC
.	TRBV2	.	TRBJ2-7	CASMPSGSSYEQYF	TGTGCCAGCATGCCCAGCGGAAGCTCCTACGAGCAGTACTTC
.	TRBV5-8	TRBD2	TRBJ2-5	CASSPGTSANPGETQYF	TGTGCCAGCAGCCCCGGGACTAGCGCCAACCCCGGGGAGACCCAGTACTTC
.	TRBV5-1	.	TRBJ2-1	CASSPSLAVYNEQFF	TGCGCCAGCAGCCCCTCGCTAGCTGTGTACAATGAGCAGTTCTTC
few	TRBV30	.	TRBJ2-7	CAWRDRGNYEQYF	TGTGCCTGGAGGGACCGGGGGAATTACGAGCAGTACTTC
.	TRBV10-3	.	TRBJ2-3	CAIRGGSTDTQYF	TGTGCCATCAGGGGGGGTAGCACAGATACGCAGTATTTT
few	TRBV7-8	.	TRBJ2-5	CASRQTGETQYF	TGTGCCAGCAGGCAAACTGGGGAGACCCAGTACTTC
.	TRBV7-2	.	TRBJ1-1	CASSQRSRVDTEAFF	TGTGCCAGCAGCCAGAGGTCCAGGGTTGACACTGAAGCTTTCTTT
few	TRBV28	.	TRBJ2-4	CASSLGVGLAPGKNIQYF	TGTGCCAGCAGTTTAGGGGTGGGTCTAGCCCCGGGCAAAAACATTCAGTACTTC
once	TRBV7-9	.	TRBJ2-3	CASSLTGENTDTQYF	TGTGCCAGCAGCTTAACGGGCGAGAACACAGATACGCAGTATTTT
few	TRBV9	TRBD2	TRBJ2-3	CASSVVGTSGSSDTQYF	TGTGCCAGCAGCGTAGTCGGGACTAGCGGGAGCTCAGATACGCAGTATTTT
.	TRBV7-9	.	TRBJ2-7	CASSSRDNTYEQYF	TGTGCCAGCAGCTCCAGGGACAATACCTACGAGCAGTACTTC
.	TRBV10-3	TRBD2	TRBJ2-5	CAISPRGGSRETQYF	TGTGCCATCTCCCCTAGGGGCGGGAGTCGGGAGACCCAGTACTTC
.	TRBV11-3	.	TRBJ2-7	CASSLGEYEQYF	TGTGCCAGCAGCTTAGGAGAGTACGAGCAGTACTTC
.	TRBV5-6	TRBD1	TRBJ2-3	CASSLGTGAGDTQYF	TGTGCCAGCAGCTTAGGGACAGGGGCCGGAGATACGCAGTATTTT
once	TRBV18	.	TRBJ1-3	CASSPLSSSSGNTIYF	TGTGCCAGCTCACCCCTGTCATCTAGCTCTGGAAACACCATATATTTT
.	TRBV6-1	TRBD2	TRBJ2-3	CASRDSGRGTDTQYF	TGTGCCAGCAGAGATAGCGGGAGGGGCACAGATACGCAGTATTTT
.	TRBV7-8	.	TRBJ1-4	CASSPGDGSNEKLFF	TGTGCCAGCAGCCCGGGGGACGGCTCTAATGAAAAACTGTTTTTT